This T cell receptor (beta chain) was sequenced during a study of blood T cells in healthy people across ages. A second PCR, run for roughly 7 to 11 cycles, used a sample-barcoded 5' primer plus a J-beta primer mix. TCRdb fed the 5' RACE reads into MiXCR, producing one record per CDR3 protein. The profile shows about 640,000 distinct CDR3 sequences, roughly three fifths of them singletons. Study-level points and caveats: With unsorted PBMCs, a conclusive comparison of naive versus antigen-experienced cells was not possible. Long-lived donors carried more naive CD4+ cells and greater diversity than aged donors.

Germline CDR1 KGHDR, CDR2 SFDVKD. The CDR3 has 15 amino acids. V lost 6 bases to trimming and J lost 5 bases; unmatched junction nucleotides: 7. Per sample, a minimum of 6 million PBMCs were isolated. The extraction recovered at least 5.5 micrograms of total RNA per sample. Note on this clonotype: Its antigen remains unknown.

The TCR originated in a man between 60 and 75 years old in good health. The chain joins TRBV24-1 to TRBJ2-5; TRBD2 aligns across 11 bases. Sequenced input: blood. CDR3 in DNA: TGTGCCACCAGTCGTAGCGGGGGGGCCCGTGAGACCCAGTACTTC. Its protein product is CATSRSGGARETQYF.